This TCR beta chain was recovered during a study of Ad26.COV2.S vaccination and SARS-CoV-2 variants. Comment on this clone: Its antigen is not identified.

Trimming shortened V by 0 bases and J by 12 bases, and 7 bases separated the two germline ends. The CDR3 contains 11 residues. The V gene's germline CDR1 is SGHTS and CDR2 YDEGEE. Study observations and caveats: The TCR-based breadth and depth measures might underestimate overall T cell responses. Among vaccine recipients, spike-specific TCR breadth exceeded that of placebo recipients.

The sample's treatment: some 20 received Ad26.COV2.S at low or high dose, single or two shots; about 5 received placebo; per-sample allocation not given. The study sampled participants on day 63 after the first vaccine or placebo injection. Clones were read by immunoSEQ multiplex PCR, and TCRdb kept only the in-frame ones, dropping some. The sample lists about 400,000 clones; 89% were seen once. The chain has TRBV5-8 and TRBJ2-1; no reliable D call. The input for sequencing was peripheral blood, taken in a trial of Ad26.COV2.S vaccine versus placebo. This clonotype was obtained from a person aged 18 to 59 who received the Ad26.COV2.S COVID-19 vaccine or a placebo. In DNA form, the CDR3 reads TGTGCCAGCAGCTTGGCCCCGGGGCAGTTCTTC. Translation: CASSLAPGQFF.